A single sample gave rise to the 32 T cell receptor beta chains below, sequenced in a study of cytomegalovirus exposure and HLA in healthy donors. PCR employed 60 Vbeta and 13 Jbeta primers. This table comes from immunoSEQ multiplex PCR, and its TCRdb copy is limited to in-frame clones, with some not included. The data show 170,000 or so clones, 84% seen once. The material sequenced was PBMCs. The origin of the receptors is a boy aged 2 to 10 in good health and CMV-seronegative.

The chain employs TRBV27 and TRBJ2-2, with 7 bases fitting TRBD1. Germline V gives CDR1 MNHEY, CDR2 SMNVEV (reference sequence). V lost 6 bases, J lost 1 base, and 5 bases stayed unmatched. The CDR3 covers 15 residues. The CDR3 loop reads CASRLNRGNTGELFF. As DNA, the CDR3 is TGTGCCAGCAGGCTTAACAGGGGGAACACCGGGGAGCTGTTTTTT.

The chain recombines TRBV2 with TRBJ2-7; 13 bases align to TRBD2. The V gene's germline CDR1 is SNHLY and CDR2 FYNNEI. The junction had 2 bases not matched to a gene; V was cut back by 5 bases and J by 4 bases. This CDR3 contains 14 residues. CDR3 nucleotides: TGTGCCAGCAGTACTAGCGGGAGGGCATACGAGCAGTACTTC. This gives the protein CASSTSGRAYEQYF.

The chain employs TRBV7-8 and TRBJ2-2, with 7 bases matching TRBD1. Germline CDR1 is SGHVS and CDR2 is FQNEAQ. V trimming: 5 bases; J trimming: 1 base; junction bases outside the gene matches: 4. The length of the CDR3 is 15 residues. The CDR3 loop is CASSADRLNTGELFF. Written as DNA, the CDR3 is TGTGCCAGCAGCGCGGACAGGCTGAACACCGGGGAGCTGTTTTTT.

This clone came up a few times. J is TRBJ2-3 and V is TRBV28; 12 positions agree with TRBD2. J was trimmed by 4 bases and V by 6 bases; bases with no gene match: 8. The germline gives CDR1 MDHEN, CDR2 SYDVKM. This CDR3 spans 16 amino acids. The CDR3, as DNA: TGTGCCAGCAGCCAGACTAGCGGGAGTGCGTCAGATACGCAGTATTTT. Translation gives CASSQTSGSASDTQYF.

This clone was picked up one time. The chain uses TRBV27 and TRBJ2-1; a possible D gene is TRBD2 (5 bases). Trimming stripped 5 bases from V and 0 bases from J, with 14 bases between. CDR1 is MNHEY, CDR2 SMNVEV, per germline (reference sequence). The CDR3 has 16 residues. The CDR3 protein is CASSPHGEFSYNEQFF. Written as DNA, the CDR3 is TGTGCCAGCAGTCCCCATGGGGAGTTCTCCTACAATGAGCAGTTCTTC.

V gene TRBV10-1 combines with J gene TRBJ2-1; 8 bases line up with TRBD2. Per germline, CDR1 WNHNN and CDR2 SYGVQD (reference sequence). The CDR3 has 17 residues. V shed 0 bases, J shed 5 bases, and the junction held 9 bases outside the gene matches. The CDR3: CASSESTSGRGDNEQFF. CDR3 nucleotides: TGCGCCAGCAGTGAGTCTACCAGCGGGAGAGGTGACAATGAGCAGTTCTTC.

This clone was detected once. This chain uses TRBV27 with TRBJ2-1; 9 bases line up with TRBD2. Germline CDR1 reads MNHEY; CDR2 reads SMNVEV (reference sequence). The length of the CDR3 is 16 residues. Trimming at V came to 2 bases and at J to 2 bases, leaving 4 bases not matched to a gene. CDR3 nucleotide sequence: TGTGCCAGCAGTTTAACTCCTAGCGGGACCTACAATGAGCAGTTCTTC. Its translation: CASSLTPSGTYNEQFF.

The chain employs TRBV28 and TRBJ1-1; 7 bases line up with TRBD1. The germline V gene encodes CDR1 MDHEN and CDR2 SYDVKM. This CDR3 contains 14 residues. V shed 5 bases and J 11 bases; nucleotides not matched to a gene: 14. This CDR3 reads CASSLPGGFRIAFF. The CDR3 nucleotides are TGTGCCAGCAGTCTCCCAGGGGGATTTAGGATCGCTTTCTTT.

This chain links TRBV12-5 with TRBJ2-1, with 12 bases identical to TRBD2. Germline V CDR1 and CDR2: LGHNT, FRNRAP. This CDR3 is 16 amino acids long. V lost 3 bases, J lost 6 bases, and 6 bases stayed unmatched. CDR3 amino acids: CASGFLGTSGFNEQFF. The DNA for the CDR3 is TGTGCTAGTGGTTTTCTCGGGACTAGCGGGTTCAATGAGCAGTTCTTC.

This sequence joins TRBV18 and TRBJ2-3, with 10 bases identical to TRBD1. The CDR3 totals 18 residues. Unmatched junction bases numbered 9, after V lost 1 base and J lost 2 bases. Germline CDR1 and CDR2: KGHSH and LQKENI. CDR3 in amino acids: CASSPRDRGSRFTDTQYF. The CDR3 DNA reads TGTGCCAGCTCACCACGGGACAGGGGATCCAGATTCACAGATACGCAGTATTTT.

This clone has more than one count but fewer than ten. V is TRBV7-9 and J is TRBJ1-1, with 9 bases aligning to TRBD1. V dropped 5 bases and J dropped 5; count of bases not matched to a gene: 9. There are 15 residues in the CDR3. Per the germline V gene, CDR1 is SEHNR and CDR2 is FQNEAQ (reference sequence). Written as DNA, the CDR3 is TGTGCCAGCAGCGGACAGGGGCGGAGAGGAACTGAAGCTTTCTTT. It yields the protein CASSGQGRRGTEAFF. Together with reference TRBV7-9 and TRBJ1-1, the CDR3 gives the full variable domain: DTGVSQNPRHKITKRGQNVTFRCDPISEHNRLYWYRQTLGQGPEFLTYFQNEAQLEKSRLLSDRFSAERPKGSFSTLEIQRTEQGDSAMYLCASSGQGRRGTEAFFGQGTRLTVV.

This rearrangement joins TRBV6-6 to TRBJ1-1; D gene unclear. The CDR3 is 14 residues long. Germline V gene sequence: CDR1 MNHNY, CDR2 SVGAGI (reference sequence). Trimming removed 3 bases from V and 0 bases from J, with 8 bases in between. The CDR3 here is CASSYFRLNTEAFF. The DNA for the CDR3 is TGTGCCAGCAGTTATTTCAGGCTGAACACTGAAGCTTTCTTT.

The chain recombines TRBV28 with TRBJ1-3; D unclear. Germline V lookup: CDR1 MDHEN, CDR2 SYDVKM. CDR3 length: 15 amino acids. Trimming removed 3 bases from V and 0 bases from J, with 9 bases in between. The CDR3: CASSFPPGSGNTIYF. CDR3 bases: TGTGCCAGCAGTTTTCCCCCAGGCTCTGGAAACACCATATATTTT.

V usage is TRBV6-6 and J usage is TRBJ2-3, with D perhaps TRBD1 (5 bases). V was trimmed by 6 bases and J by 0 bases, leaving 10 bases between them. CDR3 length: 14 residues. Germline V gene lookup returns CDR1 MNHNY and CDR2 SVGAGI (reference sequence). This CDR3 reads CASRGWGSTDTQYF. CDR3 in DNA: TGTGCCAGCAGGGGCTGGGGCAGCACAGATACGCAGTATTTT.

The chain joins TRBV19 to TRBJ2-3; 9 nucleotides agree with TRBD1. This CDR3 has 14 residues. After removal of 6 bases from V and 3 bases from J, the junction contained 4 bases not matched to a gene. Germline CDR1 is LNHDA and CDR2 is SQIVND (reference sequence). This chain's CDR3 is CASSRGQGTDTQYF. The CDR3 nucleotides read TGTGCCAGTAGCCGAGGACAGGGGACAGATACGCAGTATTTT.

This clone was seen once. The chain combines TRBV19 with TRBJ2-1; TRBD2 aligns across 8 bases. V lost 5 bases and J lost 8; bases outside the gene matches: 17. Germline CDR1 LNHDA, CDR2 SQIVND (reference sequence). The CDR3 covers 17 residues. CDR3 sequence: CASSVYGRARWVDEQFF. DNA of the CDR3: TGTGCCAGTAGTGTTTACGGGAGGGCCAGGTGGGTCGATGAGCAGTTCTTC.

For the CDR3, the DNA is TGTGCCAGCAGCCCACCCCGGACAGGGGGCTACGAGCAGTACTTC. It translates to CASSPPRTGGYEQYF. V gene TRBV11-2 combines with J gene TRBJ2-7, with 10 bases that match TRBD1. Trimming at V came to 5 bases and at J to 3 bases, leaving 7 bases not matched to a gene. In germline, CDR1 is SGHAT, CDR2 FQNNGV. The CDR3 covers 15 residues.

Regarding this clone: A read error may account for a junction end that differs from germline. The CDR3 region has the DNA TGTGCCAGCAGCTTGGATCGCTACTCGGGACAGGGCGACTTC. Encoded protein: CASSLDRYSGQGDF. The chain employs TRBV5-4 and TRBJ1-2, with 9 bases fitting TRBD1. Per germline, CDR1 SGHNT and CDR2 YYREEE (reference sequence). CDR3 length equals 14 residues. The full variable domain, completed using reference TRBV5-4 and TRBJ1-2, is ETGVTQSPTHLIKTRGQQVTLRCSSQSGHNTVSWYQQALGQGPQFIFQYYREEENGRGNFPPRFSGLQFPNYSSELNVNALELDDSALYLCASSLDRYSGQGDFGSGTRLTVV.

This chain links TRBV7-2 with TRBJ2-7; 8 bases agree with TRBD2. Germline V gene data show CDR1 as SGHTA and CDR2 as FQGNSA. The trim removed 5 bases at V and 5 bases at J, leaving 5 bases unmatched. This CDR3 is built from 13 residues. The CDR3 DNA is TGTGCCAGCAGCGCCGGGACTAGTGACGAGCAGTACTTC. Translated, it gives CASSAGTSDEQYF.

The chain recombines TRBV5-4 with TRBJ1-3; 9 nucleotides line up with TRBD1. Per germline, CDR1 SGHNT and CDR2 YYREEE (reference sequence). The CDR3 is 15 residues long. V was clipped by 2 bases and J by 4 bases; unmatched bases: 4. The CDR3 nucleotides are TGTGCCAGCAGCTTACGACAGGGGGTCGGAAACACCATATATTTT. Amino acids: CASSLRQGVGNTIYF.

This chain joins TRBV19 and TRBJ2-7, with 9 nucleotides matching TRBD2. There are 16 residues in the CDR3. Germline V CDR1 and CDR2: LNHDA, SQIVND (reference sequence). V lost 6 bases and J lost 0; bases outside the gene matches: 9. Here the CDR3 reads CASRYRLADSSYEQYF. The CDR3 region has the DNA TGTGCCAGTAGATATAGACTAGCGGATTCCTCCTACGAGCAGTACTTC.

This clone was detected only a few times. The chain combines TRBV5-6 with TRBJ2-7, with 10 bases identical to TRBD2. J lost 1 base, V lost 0 bases, and 7 bases had no gene match. There are 17 residues in the CDR3. Germline CDR1 is SGHDT and CDR2 is YYEEEE. CDR3 nucleotides: TGTGCCAGCAGCTTGGGGCAGACTAGCGGGTCTTCCTACGAGCAGTACTTC. Its translation is CASSLGQTSGSSYEQYF.

As regards this clone: At one boundary the junction diverges from the germline segment, which might be a read error. The V gene is TRBV7-7, the J gene TRBJ2-3; the match to TRBD2 covers 14 bases. CDR1 is SSHAT and CDR2 is FNYEAQ in the germline V gene (reference sequence). The CDR3 spans 15 residues. The CDR3 loop is CASSRGLAGADTQYF. CDR3 bases: TGTGCTAGCAGCCGGGGACTAGCGGGAGCAGATACGCAGTATTTT.

The chain uses TRBV5-5 and TRBJ1-5; D unclear. Germline V CDR1 and CDR2: SGHKS, YYEKEE (reference sequence). Between the trimmed V and J ends, which lost 1 base and 1 base, there was a span of 15 bases. The CDR3 length is 17 residues. The CDR3 spells CASSLIRTRGSNQPQHF. CDR3 nucleotides: TGTGCCAGCAGCTTGATTCGGACGCGGGGAAGCAATCAGCCCCAGCATTTT. Filled out from reference TRBV5-5 and TRBJ1-5, the complete variable domain reads DAGVTQSPTHLIKTRGQQVTLRCSPISGHKSVSWYQQVLGQGPQFIFQYYEKEERGRGNFPDRFSARQFPNYSSELNVNALLLGDSALYLCASSLIRTRGSNQPQHFGDGTRLSIL.

This chain connects TRBV7-8 to TRBJ1-4, with D possibly matching TRBD1 (6 bases). Trimming shortened V by 1 base and J by 4 bases, and 13 bases separated the two germline ends. This CDR3 is built from 16 residues. Germline values: CDR1 SGHVS, CDR2 FQNEAQ. The CDR3 nucleotides read TGTGCCAGCAGCTTAGATGGGGGCGCGGATAATGAAAAACTGTTTTTT. This encodes CASSLDGGADNEKLFF.

The gene calls are TRBV25-1 and TRBJ1-2, with D perhaps TRBD1 (6 bases). This CDR3 is 13 amino acids long. V shed 5 bases and J shed 4 bases, with 11 bases lying between them. Germline CDR1 and CDR2: MGHDK and SYGVNS. CDR3 nucleotides: TGTGCCAGCAGTTCCGGGACACGCTATGGCTACACCTTC. It yields the protein CASSSGTRYGYTF.

Comment on this clone: The same CDR3 also results from other DNA sequences found in this sample. This chain joins TRBV4-2 and TRBJ2-7; 13 nucleotides match TRBD2. Germline CDR1 is LGHNA and CDR2 is YNFKEQ. With V trimmed by 4 bases and J by 5 bases, 5 bases remained unmatched. The CDR3 is made up of 15 amino acids. The CDR3: CASSPPGLAGNEQYF. CDR3 DNA: TGTGCCAGCAGCCCACCGGGACTAGCGGGGAACGAGCAGTACTTC.

The chain uses TRBV4-2 and TRBJ2-1; TRBD2 is a possible D gene (6 bases). CDR1 and CDR2 from the germline V gene are LGHNA and YNFKEQ. The V and J ends lost 5 bases and 0 bases respectively, with 14 bases between them. The CDR3 runs 16 residues. CDR3 nucleotide sequence: TGTGCCAGCAGCACCGAGGACTACAACTCCTACAATGAGCAGTTCTTC. Translation gives CASSTEDYNSYNEQFF.

The genes are TRBV11-2 and TRBJ1-2; D might be TRBD1 (5 bases). The CDR3 length is 13 residues. V was cut by 1 base and J by 8 bases, with 11 bases left in between. Looked up from germline, CDR1 is SGHAT and CDR2 is FQNNGV. DNA of the CDR3: TGTGCCAGCAGCTTAGCCAGGGTAAACGGCTACACCTTC. Translated, it gives CASSLARVNGYTF. Using reference TRBV11-2 and TRBJ1-2 for the parts outside the CDR3, the full variable domain is EAGVAQSPRYKIIEKRQSVAFWCNPISGHATLYWYQQILGQGPKLLIQFQNNGVVDDSQLPKDRFSAERLKGVDSTLKIQPAKLEDSAVYLCASSLARVNGYTFGSGTRLTVV.

The chain is built from TRBV19 and TRBJ1-2, with TRBD1 matching 7 bases. Per the germline V gene, CDR1 is LNHDA and CDR2 is SQIVND (reference sequence). After removal of 3 bases from V and 6 bases from J, the junction contained 10 bases not matched to a gene. The CDR3 is 15 amino acids. This chain's CDR3 is CASSIFGTENDGYTF. CDR3 DNA: TGTGCCAGTAGTATCTTCGGGACAGAGAATGATGGCTACACCTTC.

The genes are TRBV2 and TRBJ1-4; 7 nucleotides agree with TRBD1. The germline CDR1 and CDR2 sequences are SNHLY and FYNNEI. V was clipped by 6 bases and J by 2 bases; unmatched bases: 12. The CDR3 is 17 residues long. The CDR3 DNA follows: TGTGCCAGCAGGGATGACAGGGAGAGAGGCACTAATGAAAAACTGTTTTTT. Translating it yields CASRDDRERGTNEKLFF.

This sequence joins TRBV9 and TRBJ2-2, with D perhaps matching TRBD2 (5 bases). Trimming pared 4 bases from V and 2 bases from J, leaving 15 bases between. Germline lookup yields CDR1 SGDLS and CDR2 YYNGEE. The CDR3 consists of 16 residues. Here the CDR3 reads CASSTSRDYNTGELFF. The DNA for the CDR3 is TGTGCCAGCAGCACCTCGCGAGACTACAACACCGGGGAGCTGTTTTTT.